This T cell receptor beta chain was profiled in a study of ipilimumab plus nivolumab after autologous stem cell transplantation (dated by TCRdb to about 2021). Study-level background: The median number of doses that trial patients received was roughly five for ipilimumab and about eight for nivolumab. The DLBCL cohort included primary refractory and relapsed disease, with 18-month progression-free survival of around 88% and 27% respectively. The trial enrolled patients with high-risk diffuse large B cell lymphoma, mature T cell lymphoma, or multiple myeloma undergoing autologous transplant. The intent-to-treat population of the trial was made up of 30 to 40 patients.

To prepare the library, the immunoSEQ multiplex PCR assay was applied. Here the immuneACCESS table is served through TCRdb, limited to in-frame sequences with V and J called. Missing clones are a known gap in these copies; in checked studies unresolved V genes cover under half, and the rest lacks a known reason. This sample is represented by 20,000 to 25,000 clones; 77% of them were singletons. The leading ten clones occupy around a fifth of the sample. The investigation overall reported the following: According to the authors, a biologic rationale for studying the approach further came from T cell receptor repertoire, regulatory T cell phenotype and gut microbiota profiles. Combined checkpoint inhibition appeared tolerable as post-transplant consolidation, according to the authors' conclusion.

Checkpoint therapy began 14 to 28 days after autologous transplant, with ipilimumab given at 1 mg/kg intravenously on day 1 of selected weeks. Nivolumab was administered at 3 mg/kg intravenously on day 1 of weeks 1, 4, 7, 10, and every two weeks through week 26. This Phase Ib clinical trial tested ipilimumab plus nivolumab, a combined checkpoint inhibition, as consolidation after autologous stem cell transplantation. The V and J ends are trimmed by 0 bases and 4 bases, leaving 7 bases between them. The CDR3 runs 14 amino acids, cysteine and phenylalanine included. The only DNA kept is the CDR3, 42 bases in frame from the first base. As encoded in the germline V gene, CDR1 is LGHNA while CDR2 is YSLEER. This clone turned up a few times. This clone's antigen is unknown. Base qualities are not provided; no much larger clone lies one nucleotide away.

Source: PBMCs, taken in a trial of ipilimumab plus nivolumab as post-transplant consolidation. The clonotype originates from a male donor with diffuse large B-cell lymphoma. The chain is made from TRBV4-3 and TRBJ2-1; TRBD2 is a weak D gene call, 5 bases matching. The CDR3 loop reads CASSQEGAYNEQFF. The DNA sequence is given as TGCGCCAGCAGCCAAGAGGGAGCTTACAATGAGCAGTTCTTC.